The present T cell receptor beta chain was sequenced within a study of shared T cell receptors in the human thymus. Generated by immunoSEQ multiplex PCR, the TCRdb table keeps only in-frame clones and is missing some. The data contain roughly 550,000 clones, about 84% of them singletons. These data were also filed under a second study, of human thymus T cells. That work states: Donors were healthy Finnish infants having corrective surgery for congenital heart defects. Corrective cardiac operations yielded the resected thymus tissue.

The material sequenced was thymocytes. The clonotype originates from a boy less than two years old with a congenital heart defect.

The CDR3 sequence is CAISPGGGYTF. The CDR3 DNA sequence: TGTGCCATCAGCCCAGGGGGCGGCTACACCTTC. The rearrangement links TRBV10-3 to TRBJ1-2; 8 bases line up with TRBD1. V shed 6 bases, J shed 8 bases, and the junction held 2 bases outside the gene matches. Germline V CDR1 and CDR2: ENHRY, SYGVKD. The CDR3 is 11 amino acids.